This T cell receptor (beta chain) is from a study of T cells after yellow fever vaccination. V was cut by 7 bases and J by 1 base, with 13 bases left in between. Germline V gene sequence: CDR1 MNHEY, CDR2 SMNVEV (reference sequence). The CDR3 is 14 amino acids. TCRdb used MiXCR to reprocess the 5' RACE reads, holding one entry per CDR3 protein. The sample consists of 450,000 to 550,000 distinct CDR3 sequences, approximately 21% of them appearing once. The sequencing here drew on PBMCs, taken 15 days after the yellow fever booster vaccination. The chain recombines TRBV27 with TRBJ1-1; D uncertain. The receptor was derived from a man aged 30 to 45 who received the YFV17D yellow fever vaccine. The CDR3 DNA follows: TGTGCCAGCATCCCCCAGTGGGGGAACACTGAAGCTTTCTTT. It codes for CASIPQWGNTEAFF.